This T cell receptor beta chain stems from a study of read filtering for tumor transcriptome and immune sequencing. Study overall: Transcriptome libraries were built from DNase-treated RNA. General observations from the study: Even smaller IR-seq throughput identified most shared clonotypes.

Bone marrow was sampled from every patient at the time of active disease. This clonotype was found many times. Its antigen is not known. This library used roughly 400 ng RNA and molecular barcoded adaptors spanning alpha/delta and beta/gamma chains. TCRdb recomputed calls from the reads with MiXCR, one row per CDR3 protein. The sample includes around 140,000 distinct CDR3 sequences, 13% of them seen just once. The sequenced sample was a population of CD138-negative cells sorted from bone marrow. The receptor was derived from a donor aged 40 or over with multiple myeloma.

CDR3 coding DNA: TGTGCCAGCAGTTTATTAGGGGGCCGAGAGACCCAGTACTTC. This gives the protein CASSLLGGRETQYF. The V and J genes are TRBV12-3 or TRBV12-4 and TRBJ2-5, with 7 bases identical to TRBD1. J was trimmed by 4 bases and V by 2 bases; bases with no gene match: 4. CDR3 size: 14 residues.